The 19 T cell receptor beta chains given below trace back to one sample, sequenced in a study of Ad26.COV2.S vaccination and SARS-CoV-2 variants. Treatment indicated: 15 to 20 received Ad26.COV2.S at low or high dose, single or two shots; roughly five received placebo; per-sample allocation not given. The samples date from day 63 after the first vaccine or placebo injection. Using immunoSEQ multiplex PCR, the repertoire was profiled, and TCRdb retains in-frame clones only, with some absent. The sample lists about 680,000 clones, about 90% seen once, with about 1.5% in the top ten. Sequencing was performed on peripheral blood, taken in a trial of Ad26.COV2.S vaccine versus placebo. These receptors were collected from a person between 18 and 65 years old who received the Ad26.COV2.S COVID-19 vaccine or a placebo.

The chain has TRBV12-3 or TRBV12-4 and TRBJ2-7; D is possibly TRBD1 or TRBD2 (5 bases each). This CDR3 is 13 amino acids long. V was trimmed by 7 bases and J by 8 bases, leaving 18 bases between them. CDR3 DNA: TGTGCCAGCACCAACGGGGCGTCTACGAAGCAGTACTTC. Translating gives CASTNGASTKQYF.

The rearrangement links TRBV7-2 to TRBJ1-1, with 7 bases aligning to TRBD1. V shed 2 bases and J 1 base; nucleotides not matched to a gene: 4. Germline loops: CDR1 SGHTA, CDR2 FQGNSA. This CDR3 region has 15 residues. CDR3 sequence: CASSLLDRPNTEAFF. CDR3 nucleotides: TGTGCCAGCAGCTTACTGGACAGGCCGAACACTGAAGCTTTCTTT.

The sample holds one count of this clone. The chain recombines TRBV18 with TRBJ1-5, with TRBD1 matching 7 bases. Germline trimming cut 5 bases from V and 6 bases from J; bases unmatched to any gene: 4. Germline lookup yields CDR1 KGHSH and CDR2 LQKENI. The CDR3 extends over 13 amino acids. Here the CDR3 reads CASSSDRTQPQHF. The CDR3 nucleotides read TGTGCCAGCTCATCGGACAGGACTCAGCCCCAGCATTTT.

This clone was observed once. The chain is built from TRBV25-1 and TRBJ2-2; 10 bases align to TRBD2. After removal of 10 bases from V and 3 bases from J, the junction contained 5 bases not matched to a gene. This CDR3 contains 14 residues. Germline CDR1 MGHDK, CDR2 SYGVNS. In nucleotides, the CDR3 is TGTGCCACCCGGGGGACTAGCGACACCGGGGAGCTGTTTTTT. Its protein product is CATRGTSDTGELFF.

The J gene is TRBJ2-1, the V gene TRBV6-5; 9 bases agree with TRBD1. The CDR3 is made up of 14 amino acids. Unmatched junction bases numbered 13, after V lost 6 bases and J lost 13 bases. The germline V gene encodes CDR1 MNHEY and CDR2 SVGAGI. Written as DNA, the CDR3 is TGTGCCAGCAGCCCCGGGACAGGGAAGCAACAACAGTTCTTC. Translating it yields CASSPGTGKQQQFF.

This sequence joins TRBV5-1 and TRBJ2-3; TRBD2 matches at 9 bases. Looked up from germline, CDR1 is SGHRS and CDR2 is YFSETQ. V shed 3 bases, J shed 0 bases, and the junction held 5 bases outside the gene matches. CDR3 length equals 16 residues. CDR3 sequence reads: CASSYSGGASTDTQYF. CDR3 sequence (DNA): TGCGCCAGCAGCTATAGCGGGGGAGCTAGCACAGATACGCAGTATTTT.

The table lists this clone with a few counts. J is TRBJ1-2 and V is TRBV10-3; D unclear. Trimming stripped 7 bases from V and 2 bases from J, with 11 bases between. CDR1 is ENHRY and CDR2 is SYGVKD in the germline V gene. This CDR3 has 13 residues. The CDR3 nucleotides read TGTGCCATCAATGTCCCCGGGAACTATGGCTACACCTTC. This encodes CAINVPGNYGYTF.

The chain is built from TRBV7-9 and TRBJ2-7, with 9 nucleotides matching TRBD1. Germline CDR1 reads SEHNR; CDR2 reads FQNEAQ (reference sequence). The V gene end was trimmed by 5 bases and the J gene end by 0 bases; junction bases not matched to a gene: 2. The CDR3 is made up of 14 amino acids. Here the CDR3 DNA reads TGTGCCAGCAGCGGGACAGGGCGCTCCTACGAGCAGTACTTC. Residues: CASSGTGRSYEQYF. The full variable domain, rest sourced from reference TRBV7-9 and TRBJ2-7, is DTGVSQNPRHKITKRGQNVTFRCDPISEHNRLYWYRQTLGQGPEFLTYFQNEAQLEKSRLLSDRFSAERPKGSFSTLEIQRTEQGDSAMYLCASSGTGRSYEQYFGPGTRLTVT.

This chain links TRBV25-1 with TRBJ1-2, with TRBD1 matching over 10 bases. Looked up from germline, CDR1 is MGHDK and CDR2 is SYGVNS. After removal of 5 bases from V and 5 bases from J, the junction contained 5 bases not matched to a gene. The CDR3 length is 14 residues. The CDR3 DNA reads as TGTGCCAGCAGTCACCGGGACAGGGGTTATGGCTACACCTTC. This gives the protein CASSHRDRGYGYTF.

The J gene is TRBJ2-5, the V gene TRBV9, with D tentatively TRBD2 (5 bases). The germline V and J ends were trimmed by 0 bases and 4 bases, with 19 bases remaining between them. CDR3 size: 17 residues. Germline values: CDR1 SGDLS, CDR2 YYNGEE. CDR3 in DNA: TGTGCCAGCAGCGTAGGATGGTTGGGAGCGGATGGAGAGACCCAGTACTTC. This codes for CASSVGWLGADGETQYF.

The chain is built from TRBV3-1 (or the pseudogene TRBV3-2) and TRBJ2-1, with 11 nucleotides matching TRBD2. The V and J ends lost 0 bases and 10 bases, in that order; junction bases with no gene match: 8. The germline gives CDR1 LGHDT, CDR2 YNNKEL (reference sequence). CDR3 length: 16 amino acids. The CDR3 DNA reads TGTGCCAGCAGCCAAGACCTAGCGGGAGGCCCTAGAGAGCAGTTCTTC. This translates into CASSQDLAGGPREQFF.

The genes are TRBV18 and TRBJ2-7; a possible D gene is TRBD1 (5 bases). Trimming took 0 bases from V and 4 from J, leaving 13 bases between them. Germline lookup yields CDR1 KGHSH and CDR2 LQKENI. The CDR3 totals 15 residues. The CDR3 is CASSPPNAGSYEQYF. CDR3 in DNA: TGTGCCAGCTCACCACCCAATGCAGGGTCGTACGAGCAGTACTTC.

This clone was detected only once. The CDR3 sequence is CAITEEAVYGYTF. CDR3 DNA sequence: TGTGCCATCACAGAGGAGGCAGTCTATGGCTACACCTTC. J is TRBJ1-2 and V is TRBV10-3; D is ambiguous. Deletions cut 7 bases from V and 4 bases from J, with 13 bases between. The CDR3 runs 13 residues. Germline V gives CDR1 ENHRY, CDR2 SYGVKD.

This clone was counted only a few times. At the DNA level, this CDR3 is encoded by other sequences in the same sample as well. This sequence joins TRBV5-1 and TRBJ1-5; D remains ambiguous. Between the trimmed V and J ends, which lost 0 bases and 2 bases, there was a span of 9 bases. Germline V gene sequence: CDR1 SGHRS, CDR2 YFSETQ. The CDR3 sequence is 15 residues long. The CDR3 DNA reads TGCGCCAGCAGCTTGGGCCCGAGGGGCAATCAGCCCCAGCATTTT. This translates into CASSLGPRGNQPQHF.

The chain joins TRBV6-5 to TRBJ2-3; D perhaps matches TRBD2 (6 bases). Germline-derived CDR1 and CDR2 are MNHEY and SVGAGI. Trimming shortened V by 4 bases and J by 3 bases, and 14 bases separated the two germline ends. The CDR3 is made up of 15 amino acids. The CDR3 reads CASSWAGLRTDTQYF. For the CDR3, the DNA is TGTGCCAGCAGTTGGGCGGGGTTAAGGACAGATACGCAGTATTTT.

The V call is TRBV27, the J call TRBJ1-5; a possible D gene is TRBD1 (5 bases). Germline lookup yields CDR1 MNHEY and CDR2 SMNVEV (reference sequence). This CDR3 is built from 15 residues. V gave up 2 bases and J gave up 5 bases, with 13 bases separating them. CDR3 sequence (DNA): TGTGCCAGCAGTTTAAGCAGGGCGGCCCATCAGCCCCAGCATTTT. This codes for CASSLSRAAHQPQHF.

The chain couples TRBV6-5 to TRBJ1-5, with D possibly TRBD1 on 6 matching bases. Germline V lookup: CDR1 MNHEY, CDR2 SVGAGI. The CDR3 contains 15 residues. V was pared by 0 bases and J by 7 bases, with 13 bases between. The CDR3 loop is CASSYSNRAEQPQHF. DNA of the CDR3: TGTGCCAGCAGTTACTCGAACAGGGCTGAACAGCCCCAGCATTTT.

V and J are TRBV7-2 and TRBJ1-1; no reliable D call. The V gene's germline CDR1 is SGHTA and CDR2 FQGNSA. V lost 4 bases to trimming and J lost 1 base, with 7 bases between them. The CDR3 covers 13 residues. The CDR3 region has the DNA TGTGCCAGCAGCTCCAAGTGGAACACTGAAGCTTTCTTT. It translates to CASSSKWNTEAFF. The full variable domain, its missing parts supplied by reference TRBV7-2 and TRBJ1-1, is GAGVSQSPSNKVTEKGKDVELRCDPISGHTALYWYRQSLGQGLEFLIYFQGNSAPDKSGLPSDRFSAERTGGSVSTLTIQRTQQEDSAVYLCASSSKWNTEAFFGQGTRLTVV.

This chain uses TRBV5-6 with TRBJ1-5, with TRBD1 as a possible D gene (5 bases). The CDR3 is made up of 13 amino acids. V was clipped by 3 bases and J by 9 bases, with 13 bases between them. Germline V gene data show CDR1 as SGHDT and CDR2 as YYEEEE. The CDR3 DNA sequence: TGTGCCAGCAGCTGGGGGGAGGGCGGGCCCCAGCATTTT. The encoded protein is CASSWGEGGPQHF.